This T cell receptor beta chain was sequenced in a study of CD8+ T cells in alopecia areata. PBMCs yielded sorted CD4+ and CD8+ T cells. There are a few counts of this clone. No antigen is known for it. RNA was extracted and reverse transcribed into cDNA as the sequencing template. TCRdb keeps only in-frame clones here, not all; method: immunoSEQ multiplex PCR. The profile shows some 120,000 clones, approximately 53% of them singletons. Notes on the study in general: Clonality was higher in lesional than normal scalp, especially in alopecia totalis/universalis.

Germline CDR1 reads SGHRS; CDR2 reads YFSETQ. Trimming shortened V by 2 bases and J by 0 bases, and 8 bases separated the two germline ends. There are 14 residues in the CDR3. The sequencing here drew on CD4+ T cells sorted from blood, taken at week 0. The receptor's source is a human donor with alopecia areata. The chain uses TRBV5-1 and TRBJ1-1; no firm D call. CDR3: CASSLRLMNTEAFF. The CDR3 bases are TGCGCCAGCAGCTTACGGCTTATGAACACTGAAGCTTTCTTT. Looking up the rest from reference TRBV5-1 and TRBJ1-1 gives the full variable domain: KAGVTQTPRYLIKTRGQQVTLSCSPISGHRSVSWYQQTPGQGLQFLFEYFSETQRNKGNFPGRFSGRQFSNSRSEMNVSTLELGDSALYLCASSLRLMNTEAFFGQGTRLTVV.